These 25 T cell receptor beta chains came from one sample sequenced in a study of early T cells in non-severe SARS-CoV-2 infection. TCRdb passed the 5' RACE reads through MiXCR, listing each CDR3 protein once. In the table there are tens of thousands of distinct CDR3 sequences, approximately 12% of which are singletons. The sample taken for sequencing was whole blood. The source is an adult who was a healthcare worker with PCR-confirmed SARS-CoV-2 infection or an uninfected control (not recorded which).

At least ten counts were recorded for this clonotype. This chain uses TRBV4-1 with TRBJ1-1, with D tentatively TRBD1 (6 bases). Trimming shortened V by 1 base and J by 5 bases, and 14 bases separated the two germline ends. Germline CDR1 and CDR2: MGHRA and YSYEKL. The CDR3 totals 15 residues. CDR3 DNA: TGCGCCAGCAGCCAAGTGTATCGACAGGTGACTGAAGCTTTCTTT. Translating it yields CASSQVYRQVTEAFF.

CDR3 loop: CASSLGKTQTQYF. DNA of the CDR3: TGTGCCAGCAGCTTGGGAAAGACCCAGACCCAGTACTTC. This chain uses TRBV5-4 with TRBJ2-5; D remains ambiguous. CDR3 length: 13 residues. CDR1 is SGHNT and CDR2 is YYREEE in the germline V gene (reference sequence). V was clipped by 0 bases and J by 6 bases, with 9 bases between them.

This clonotype came up once. V gene TRBV5-6 combines with J gene TRBJ2-7, with D unclear. There are 14 residues in the CDR3. The V gene lost 4 bases and the J gene lost 8 bases, with 19 bases spanning the gap. The germline V gene has CDR1 SGHDT and CDR2 YYEEEE. CDR3 loop: CASSTGPTARKQYF. Here the CDR3 DNA reads TGTGCCAGCAGCACGGGCCCGACCGCTAGGAAGCAGTACTTC.

This chain uses TRBV3-1 with TRBJ2-7, with D uncertain. This CDR3 is 12 amino acids long. Trimming pared 2 bases from V and 6 bases from J, leaving 8 bases between. In germline, CDR1 is LGHDT, CDR2 YNNKEL (reference sequence). This chain's CDR3 is CASSQKGFEQYF. In DNA form, the CDR3 reads TGTGCCAGCAGCCAAAAAGGGTTCGAGCAGTACTTC.

This clonotype was recorded at least ten times. V and J are TRBV10-3 and TRBJ1-1; perhaps TRBD1 as D (5 bases). Germline CDR1 is ENHRY and CDR2 is SYGVKD. There are 15 residues in the CDR3. The germline V and J ends were trimmed by 2 bases and 6 bases, with 16 bases remaining between them. The CDR3 DNA is TGTGCCATCAGTGAGGGACGCAGGGAGGTCGCTGAAGCTTTCTTT. Encoded protein: CAISEGRREVAEAFF.

This clonotype was seen only a few times. The chain has TRBV6-6 and TRBJ2-7; D might be TRBD2 (6 bases). V was shortened by 5 bases and J by 2 bases, with 13 bases between the two germline ends. This CDR3 region has 14 residues. Germline V gives CDR1 MNHNY, CDR2 SVGAGI (reference sequence). CDR3 sequence reads: CASSKGTGAYEQYF. DNA for the CDR3: TGTGCCAGCAGTAAAGGGACTGGGGCCTACGAGCAGTACTTC.

There are a few counts of this clonotype. This chain uses TRBV6-6 with TRBJ2-2; no definite D call. The CDR3 is 13 amino acids. V was cut by 7 bases and J by 4 bases, with 10 bases left in between. Germline lookup yields CDR1 MNHNY and CDR2 SVGAGI (reference sequence). CDR3 sequence: CASIWPGTGELFF. Written as DNA, the CDR3 is TGTGCCAGCATATGGCCGGGCACCGGGGAGCTGTTTTTT.

In its sample, this clonotype was seen a few times. The chain recombines TRBV4-3 with TRBJ1-1; maybe TRBD1 (5 bases). Trimming cost V 3 bases and J 8 bases, with 19 bases left between them. Germline CDR1 reads LGHNA; CDR2 reads YSLEER. The CDR3 is 15 amino acids. CDR3 in amino acids: CASSQEGKNRPEAFF. The CDR3 DNA follows: TGCGCCAGCAGCCAGGAGGGAAAGAACAGGCCAGAAGCTTTCTTT.

The V and J genes are TRBV18 and TRBJ1-2; D perhaps matches TRBD1 (5 bases). Trimming left V 6 bases short and J 1 base short, with 18 bases between. From germline, CDR1 is KGHSH and CDR2 LQKENI. The CDR3 is made up of 16 amino acids. The CDR3 protein is CASSPTREGNNYGYTF. DNA of the CDR3: TGTGCCAGCTCCCCCACACGGGAGGGGAATAACTATGGCTACACCTTC.

This clonotype was seen repeatedly, ten times or more. The genes are TRBV10-3 and TRBJ1-5; D remains unclear. Trimming cost V 6 bases and J 3 bases, with 12 bases left between them. The CDR3 contains 14 residues. CDR1 and CDR2 from the germline V gene are ENHRY and SYGVKD. The CDR3 region is CAIRDGRNNQPQHF. CDR3 sequence (DNA): TGTGCCATCAGAGATGGGCGGAACAATCAGCCCCAGCATTTT.

The gene calls are TRBV28 and TRBJ2-1; D is unresolved. Trimming took 6 bases from V and 5 from J, leaving 8 bases between them. The CDR3 totals 12 residues. The germline V gene encodes CDR1 MDHEN and CDR2 SYDVKM. In DNA, the CDR3 is TGTGCCAGCAGCGGTGGTAACAATGAGCAGTTCTTC. As protein: CASSGGNNEQFF.

There are a few counts of this clonotype. This chain connects TRBV7-2 to TRBJ1-1; D is uncertain. Between the trimmed V and J ends, which lost 5 bases and 10 bases, there was a span of 23 bases. CDR1 and CDR2 (germline): SGHTA, FQGNSA. The CDR3 covers 15 residues. CDR3 protein: CASSKRPSDPTGAFF. In nucleotides, the CDR3 is TGTGCCAGCAGCAAACGCCCTAGCGATCCCACGGGAGCTTTCTTT.

The rearrangement links TRBV29-1 to TRBJ1-1, with D maybe TRBD1 (6 bases). Per the germline V gene, CDR1 is SQVTM and CDR2 is ANQGSEA. Trimming cost V 6 bases and J 5 bases, with 16 bases left between them. The CDR3 is made up of 13 amino acids. CDR3 DNA sequence: TGCAGCGTAGCCGACAGGTGGGAAACTGAAGCTTTCTTT. Residues: CSVADRWETEAFF. Using reference TRBV29-1 and TRBJ1-1 for the parts outside the CDR3, the full variable domain is SAVISQKPSRDICQRGTSLTIQCQVDSQVTMMFWYRQQPGQSLTLIATANQGSEATYESGFVIDKFPISRPNLTFSTLTVSNMSPEDSSIYLCSVADRWETEAFFGQGTRLTVV.

This clonotype was counted ten times or more. This chain joins TRBV21-1 and TRBJ2-5; the tabulated D call, TRBD2, remains unverified against the DNA. TRBV21-1 is a pseudogene segment. This CDR3 has 18 amino acids. The CDR3 spells CASTAPGKLAGGKETQYF. CDR3 DNA sequence: TGTGCCAGCACCGCCCCGGGTAAACTAGCGGGAGGGAAAGAGACCCAGTACTTC.

This clonotype was counted a few times. This chain uses TRBV6-5 with TRBJ2-3; no clear D gene. The CDR3 runs to 13 residues. Germline CDR1 reads MNHEY; CDR2 reads SVGAGI. Trimming stripped 0 bases from V and 5 bases from J, with 6 bases between. The CDR3 coding sequence is TGTGCCAGCAGTTACTCGATACTAGATACGCAGTATTTT. It codes for CASSYSILDTQYF.

This clonotype was found a few times. This chain connects TRBV3-1 to TRBJ2-7; D ambiguous. CDR1 LGHDT and CDR2 YNNKEL come from the germline V gene (reference sequence). Trimming took 1 base from V and 6 from J, leaving 13 bases between them. The CDR3 has 14 amino acids. The CDR3 loop is CASSQGGPGGEQYF. CDR3 DNA sequence: TGTGCCAGCAGCCAAGGTGGCCCGGGCGGCGAGCAGTACTTC.

This clonotype was picked up a small number of times. This rearrangement joins TRBV7-9 to TRBJ1-1; D is uncertain. The CDR3 totals 13 residues. Germline values: CDR1 SEHNR, CDR2 FQNEAQ (reference sequence). Trimming stripped 1 base from V and 4 bases from J, with 7 bases between. CDR3 in DNA: TGTGCCAGCAGCTTAGAGATACCCACTGAAGCTTTCTTT. Translated: CASSLEIPTEAFF.

At least ten counts were recorded for this clonotype. The V gene is TRBV7-6, the J gene TRBJ2-5; no clear D gene. With 3 bases removed from V and 2 bases from J, the gap between germline ends came to 4 bases. Germline V gives CDR1 SGHVS, CDR2 FNYEAQ. The CDR3 runs 12 residues. The CDR3 protein is CASSFSQETQYF. CDR3 nucleotides: TGTGCCAGCAGCTTTAGTCAAGAGACCCAGTACTTC.

This clonotype was detected many times. This chain joins TRBV7-9 and TRBJ1-3, with D hard to call. The CDR3 is 14 amino acids. Germline V gene sequence: CDR1 SEHNR, CDR2 FQNEAQ (reference sequence). The V end lost 4 bases, the J end lost 0 bases, and 7 bases lay between the germline ends. DNA for the CDR3: TGTGCCAGCAGCTCCGACTCCTCTGGAAACACCATATATTTT. It encodes CASSSDSSGNTIYF.

This clonotype came up many times. The J gene is TRBJ2-7, the V gene TRBV4-3; TRBD1 agrees at 9 bases. Germline CDR1 LGHNA, CDR2 YSLEER. Trimming took 1 base from V and 7 from J; bases not matched to a gene: 8. This CDR3 is built from 15 residues. CDR3 sequence reads: CASSQAGTGFREQYF. For the CDR3, the DNA is TGCGCCAGCAGCCAAGCTGGGACAGGGTTCCGGGAGCAGTACTTC.

The chain recombines TRBV14 with TRBJ2-2; D not certain. This CDR3 spans 14 amino acids. Germline values: CDR1 SGHDN, CDR2 FVKESK. V lost 4 bases and J 1 base, leaving 7 bases between the germline ends. Here the CDR3 reads CASSRGRNTGELFF. CDR3 coding DNA: TGTGCCAGCAGCCGGGGAAGGAACACCGGGGAGCTGTTTTTT. Drawing the rest from reference TRBV14 and TRBJ2-2, the complete variable domain is EAGVTQFPSHSVIEKGQTVTLRCDPISGHDNLYWYRRVMGKEIKFLLHFVKESKQDESGMPNNRFLAERTGGTYSTLKVQPAELEDSGVYFCASSRGRNTGELFFGEGSRLTVL.

This clonotype appeared a few times. The V call is TRBV18, the J call TRBJ1-2; tentative D call: TRBD1 (5 bases). This CDR3 has 12 amino acids. V was cut by 3 bases and J by 6 bases, with 8 bases left in between. Germline CDR1 KGHSH, CDR2 LQKENI. This CDR3 reads CASSPRGDGYTF. The CDR3 DNA reads TGTGCCAGCTCACCCCGGGGGGATGGCTACACCTTC.

The chain has TRBV6-6 and TRBJ2-7; either TRBD1 or TRBD2 may fit D (5 bases each). V lost 3 bases, J lost 4 bases, and 13 bases lay in between. Germline V lookup: CDR1 MNHNY, CDR2 SVGAGI (reference sequence). This CDR3 contains 14 residues. CDR3 in DNA: TGTGCCAGCAGTTATGGTGTCGGGGCATACGAGCAGTACTTC. Translated, it gives CASSYGVGAYEQYF.

A few counts support this clonotype. V gene TRBV5-4 combines with J gene TRBJ1-1; tentatively, D is TRBD1 (6 bases). CDR1 is SGHNT and CDR2 is YYREEE in the germline V gene (reference sequence). The CDR3 runs to 14 residues. Trimming removed 3 bases at V and 1 base at J, with 10 bases between. CDR3 sequence: CASSWRGGNTEAFF. As DNA, the CDR3 is TGTGCCAGCAGCTGGAGAGGGGGGAACACTGAAGCTTTCTTT.

The genes are TRBV18 and TRBJ1-1; possibly TRBD1 for D (5 bases). CDR1 is KGHSH, CDR2 LQKENI, per germline. V was cut by 4 bases and J by 9 bases, with 12 bases left in between. CDR3 length: 12 amino acids. In DNA form, the CDR3 reads TGTGCCAGCTCACAGGCGGGGGAACAAGCTTTCTTT. This sequence encodes CASSQAGEQAFF. The whole variable domain, filled in from reference TRBV18 and TRBJ1-1, reads NAGVMQNPRHLVRRRGQEARLRCSPMKGHSHVYWYRQLPEEGLKFMVYLQKENIIDESGMPKERFSAEFPKEGPSILRIQQVVRGDSAAYFCASSQAGEQAFFGQGTRLTVV.